These 2 T cell receptor beta chains were all obtained from the same sample, sequenced in a study of blood T cell repertoires in COVID-19. Data came from immunoSEQ multiplex PCR; TCRdb stores just in-frame clones and leaves some out. The data hold 200,000 to 250,000 clones, with around 88% observed a single time. The sequenced sample consisted of peripheral blood. These TCRs come from a man older than 75 with acute or convalescent COVID-19.

The J gene is TRBJ1-6, the V gene TRBV7-3; the D is unclear. Germline assignment: CDR1 SGHTA and CDR2 FQGTGA. Trimming shortened V by 2 bases and J by 3 bases, and 8 bases separated the two germline ends. This CDR3 contains 15 residues. CDR3 bases: TGTGCCAGCAGCTTAGTCGGTGGCTATAATTCACCCCTCCACTTT. Translation: CASSLVGGYNSPLHF.

The chain carries TRBV20-1 and TRBJ2-1; a weak D match, TRBD2 (6 bases). V was pared by 3 bases and J by 2 bases, with 20 bases between. This CDR3 spans 17 amino acids. Germline lookup yields CDR1 DFQATT and CDR2 SNEGSKA (reference sequence). CDR3 in amino acids: CSASEEGPINAYNEQFF. Written as DNA, the CDR3 is TGCAGTGCTAGTGAGGAGGGACCGATAAATGCCTACAATGAGCAGTTCTTC.